The next 18 T cell receptor beta chains were all read from a single sample in a study of T cells after yellow fever vaccination. Via MiXCR, TCRdb re-called the 5' RACE reads, giving one row per CDR3 protein. The data contain roughly 120,000 distinct CDR3 sequences, 6.5% to 9% of them singletons. The specimen was CD8+ T cells sorted from PBMCs, collected 45 days after the yellow fever booster vaccination. Receptors originate from a man under 40 who received the YFV17D yellow fever vaccine.

This clonotype has a count of ten or more. The chain has TRBV29-1 and TRBJ2-3, with a possible D match to TRBD1 (6 bases). V was pared by 3 bases and J by 2 bases, with 15 bases between. Germline lookup yields CDR1 SQVTM and CDR2 ANQGSEA. CDR3 length equals 15 residues. The CDR3 DNA follows: TGCAGCGTTGACGAGGCCGGGACAAACACAGATACGCAGTATTTT. It is translated as CSVDEAGTNTDTQYF.

The chain employs TRBV5-4 and TRBJ2-3, with 8 bases aligning to TRBD1. CDR3 length: 16 residues. CDR1 is SGHNT, CDR2 YYREEE, per germline (reference sequence). V shed 6 bases and J 2 bases; nucleotides not matched to a gene: 11. The CDR3 is CASTQDRGLFTDTQYF. DNA for the CDR3: TGTGCCAGCACCCAAGACAGGGGTCTCTTCACAGATACGCAGTATTTT. Supplemented by reference TRBV5-4 and TRBJ2-3, the full variable domain reads ETGVTQSPTHLIKTRGQQVTLRCSSQSGHNTVSWYQQALGQGPQFIFQYYREEENGRGNFPPRFSGLQFPNYSSELNVNALELDDSALYLCASTQDRGLFTDTQYFGPGTRLTVL.

This clonotype occurred many times. The rearrangement uses TRBV5-1 and TRBJ2-1, with TRBD2 matching over 12 bases. The CDR3 loop spans 16 amino acids. Germline lookup yields CDR1 SGHRS and CDR2 YFSETQ. Trimming took 4 bases from V and 1 from J; bases not matched to a gene: 3. The CDR3 reads CASSAGLAGSYNEQFF. CDR3 nucleotide sequence: TGCGCCAGCAGCGCCGGACTAGCGGGATCCTACAATGAGCAGTTCTTC.

This clonotype was counted ten times or more. The chain has TRBV5-6 and TRBJ1-5; D is unclear. This CDR3 comprises 12 residues. CDR1 is SGHDT, CDR2 YYEEEE, per germline. The V and J ends lost 1 base and 6 bases respectively, with 5 bases between them. In nucleotides, the CDR3 is TGTGCCAGCAGCTTGCTCGGTCAGCCCCAGCATTTT. It translates to CASSLLGQPQHF. The full variable domain, its missing parts supplied by reference TRBV5-6 and TRBJ1-5, is DAGVTQSPTHLIKTRGQQVTLRCSPKSGHDTVSWYQQALGQGPQFIFQYYEEEERQRGNFPDRFSGHQFPNYSSELNVNALLLGDSALYLCASSLLGQPQHFGDGTRLSIL.

This clonotype was seen at least ten times. V is TRBV7-3 and J is TRBJ2-1, with unresolved D. This CDR3 contains 15 residues. V gave up 4 bases and J gave up 4 bases, with 14 bases separating them. Germline V gives CDR1 SGHTA, CDR2 FQGTGA. The CDR3 bases are TGTGCCAGCAGCTCCGACTTAACGCAGTACAATGAGCAGTTCTTC. Its protein product is CASSSDLTQYNEQFF.

This clonotype has ten or more counts. CDR3 protein: CASRPLSGIYEQYF. CDR3 nucleotide sequence: TGTGCCAGCAGACCGCTTAGCGGAATCTACGAGCAGTACTTC. The genes are TRBV6-2 or TRBV6-3 and TRBJ2-7; a possible D gene is TRBD2 (6 bases). The CDR3 is 14 amino acids. Germline assignment: CDR1 MNHEY and CDR2 SVGEGT. Trimming stripped 6 bases from V and 3 bases from J, with 15 bases between.

The chain couples TRBV7-3 to TRBJ2-2; D call uncertain. This CDR3 has 14 amino acids. Trimming pared 5 bases from V and 4 bases from J, leaving 11 bases between. Germline CDR1 reads SGHTA; CDR2 reads FQGTGA. The CDR3: CASSPLRPTGELFF. The DNA for the CDR3 is TGTGCCAGCAGCCCTTTAAGACCCACCGGGGAGCTGTTTTTT.

The table lists this clonotype with a few counts. The V and J genes are TRBV19 and TRBJ2-7, with D perhaps assigned TRBD1 or TRBD2 (5 bases each). Trimming took off 5 bases at V and 2 bases at J, with 13 bases between the two ends. The CDR3 loop spans 14 amino acids. Per germline, CDR1 LNHDA and CDR2 SQIVND (reference sequence). For the CDR3, the DNA is TGTGCCAGTAGTGTCGGGGCCCTACCCTACGAGCAGTACTTC. This translates into CASSVGALPYEQYF.

V is TRBV27 and J is TRBJ2-2; no reliable D call. Trimming took off 1 base at V and 4 bases at J, with 13 bases between the two ends. Germline CDR1 is MNHEY and CDR2 is SMNVEV (reference sequence). The CDR3 length is 16 residues. The DNA for the CDR3 is TGTGCCAGCAGTTTATGGAGAGGAGTTGGCACCGGGGAGCTGTTTTTT. Protein: CASSLWRGVGTGELFF.

This clonotype was detected many times. V is TRBV28 and J is TRBJ2-7; 7 nucleotides align to TRBD1. V shed 6 bases, J shed 7 bases, and the junction held 15 bases outside the gene matches. This CDR3 is built from 15 residues. Germline CDR1 and CDR2: MDHEN and SYDVKM. CDR3 sequence (DNA): TGTGCCAGCAGAAGAACAGGGGCGTCTTTGAGGGAGCAGTACTTC. It translates to CASRRTGASLREQYF.

This clonotype turned up a few times. This rearrangement joins TRBV5-4 to TRBJ2-1; D ambiguous. The ends were cut back, 0 bases at V and 0 bases at J, with 10 bases in the middle. CDR1 is SGHNT, CDR2 YYREEE, per germline (reference sequence). The CDR3 is made up of 16 amino acids. CDR3 in DNA: TGTGCCAGCAGCTTGGCCGTTCTCAGCTCCTACAATGAGCAGTTCTTC. Its protein is CASSLAVLSSYNEQFF.

This clonotype came up many times. This chain uses TRBV27 with TRBJ2-3; tentative D call: TRBD1 (6 bases). The CDR3 has 15 amino acids. V lost 2 bases to trimming and J lost 4 bases, with 13 bases between them. The V gene's germline CDR1 is MNHEY and CDR2 SMNVEV (reference sequence). Here the CDR3 reads CASSLIQGSADTQYF. The CDR3 DNA follows: TGTGCCAGCAGTTTAATTCAGGGGTCGGCAGATACGCAGTATTTT.

This clonotype has ten or more counts. CDR3 region: CASSQETSGRAYEQYF. In nucleotides, the CDR3 is TGTGCCAGCAGCCAAGAAACTAGCGGGAGGGCCTACGAGCAGTACTTC. The chain recombines TRBV4-2 with TRBJ2-7; 13 bases map to TRBD2. V lost 0 bases, J lost 2 bases, and 1 base stayed unmatched. This CDR3 spans 16 amino acids. Germline V gives CDR1 LGHNA, CDR2 YNFKEQ.

This clonotype occurred a few times. This chain uses TRBV7-9 with TRBJ2-1, with 7 bases matching TRBD1. The CDR3 loop spans 14 amino acids. CDR1 and CDR2 from the germline V gene are SEHNR and FQNEAQ (reference sequence). The junction had 8 bases not matched to a gene; V was cut back by 5 bases and J by 7 bases. Here the CDR3 reads CASSGEYRGNEQFF. In DNA form, the CDR3 reads TGTGCCAGCAGCGGGGAGTACAGGGGTAATGAGCAGTTCTTC.

V is TRBV19 and J is TRBJ2-1; no clear D gene. Trimming pared 3 bases from V and 10 bases from J, leaving 13 bases between. The length of the CDR3 is 13 residues. Germline V gene lookup returns CDR1 LNHDA and CDR2 SQIVND (reference sequence). For the CDR3, the DNA is TGTGCCAGTAGTATGTTTCCAGGTAGCGAGCAGTTCTTC. It specifies CASSMFPGSEQFF.

The chain links TRBV9 to TRBJ2-1; 15 bases agree with TRBD2. Germline V gene data show CDR1 as SGDLS and CDR2 as YYNGEE. The junction had 23 bases not matched to a gene; V was cut back by 5 bases and J by 5 bases. The CDR3 is made up of 22 amino acids. CDR3 region: CASSDRDDPGLAGGRLHNEQFF. The CDR3 region has the DNA TGTGCCAGCAGTGACCGGGATGACCCTGGACTAGCGGGAGGGCGGCTCCACAATGAGCAGTTCTTC.

This clonotype was detected many times. The gene calls are TRBV6-1 and TRBJ1-1; D remains ambiguous. Trimming left V 6 bases short and J 1 base short, with 9 bases between. The CDR3 sequence is 13 residues long. The germline V gene has CDR1 MNHNS and CDR2 SASEGT. CDR3 amino acids: CASRPRENTEAFF. CDR3 sequence (DNA): TGTGCCAGCAGGCCCCGGGAGAACACTGAAGCTTTCTTT.

This clonotype was seen repeatedly, ten times or more. The J gene is TRBJ1-2, the V gene TRBV6-5; 9 bases are a match to TRBD1. The CDR3 sequence is 15 residues long. The germline V gene has CDR1 MNHEY and CDR2 SVGAGI. With V trimmed by 6 bases and J by 3 bases, 8 bases remained unmatched. The DNA of the CDR3 is TGTGCCAGCAGCGCCACCAGGACAGGGGACTATGGCTACACCTTC. It codes for CASSATRTGDYGYTF.